This T cell receptor beta chain originates from a study of cytomegalovirus exposure and HLA in healthy donors. In the PCR, 60 Vbeta and 13 Jbeta primers were used. Assay used: immunoSEQ multiplex PCR; TCRdb lists only in-frame clones, some missing. The table lists approximately 140,000 clones, 60% to 85% of them singletons, with about 2% in the top ten. The CDR3 runs 15 residues. Trimming stripped 4 bases from V and 4 bases from J, with 17 bases between. Germline loops: CDR1 LNHDA, CDR2 SQIVND (reference sequence). The specimen sequenced was PBMCs. The genes are TRBV19 and TRBJ2-7, with a weak D call TRBD1 (6 bases). The source is a man aged 35 to 55 in good health and CMV-seronegative. The CDR3 bases are TGTGCCAGTAGTACCGCGACAGGTTCGGTATACGAGCAGTACTTC. It codes for CASSTATGSVYEQYF.